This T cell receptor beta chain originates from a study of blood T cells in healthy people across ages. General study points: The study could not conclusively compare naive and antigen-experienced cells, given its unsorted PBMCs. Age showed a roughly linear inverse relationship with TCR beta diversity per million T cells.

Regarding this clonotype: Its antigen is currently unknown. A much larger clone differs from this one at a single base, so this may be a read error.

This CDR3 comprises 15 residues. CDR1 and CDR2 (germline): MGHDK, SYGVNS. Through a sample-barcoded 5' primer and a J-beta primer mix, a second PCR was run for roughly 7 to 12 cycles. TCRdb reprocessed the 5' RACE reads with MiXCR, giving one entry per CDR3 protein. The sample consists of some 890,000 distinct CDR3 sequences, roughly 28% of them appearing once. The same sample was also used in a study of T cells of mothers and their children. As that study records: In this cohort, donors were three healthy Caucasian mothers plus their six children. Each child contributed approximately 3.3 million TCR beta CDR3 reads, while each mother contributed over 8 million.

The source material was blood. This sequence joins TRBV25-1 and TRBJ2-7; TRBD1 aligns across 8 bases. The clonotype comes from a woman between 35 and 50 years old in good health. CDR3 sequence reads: CACSPDRASTYEQYF. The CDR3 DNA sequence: TGTGCCTGCAGTCCGGACAGGGCTTCGACCTACGAGCAGTACTTC.